These 10 T cell receptor beta chains came from one sample sequenced in a study of cytotoxic CD8 clonotypes in ibrutinib-treated CLL. Assay used: immunoSEQ multiplex PCR; TCRdb lists only in-frame clones, some missing. The sample consists of around 140,000 clones, 76% of them appearing once. Sequenced here: PBMCs, sampled after 24 months of ibrutinib treatment. The receptors were sampled from a human donor with chronic lymphocytic leukemia.

The rearrangement joins TRBV10-3 to TRBJ2-3; the D is unclear. CDR3 length: 14 residues. Germline assignment: CDR1 ENHRY and CDR2 SYGVKD. V lost 2 bases and J lost 0, with 6 bases in between. This CDR3 reads CAISETSSTDTQYF. As DNA, the CDR3 is TGTGCCATCAGTGAGACATCTAGCACAGATACGCAGTATTTT.

This clone was detected a few times. The chain links TRBV28 to TRBJ1-5, with D uncertain. The CDR3 is 15 amino acids. Trimming took off 2 bases at V and 0 bases at J, with 8 bases between the two ends. CDR1 MDHEN and CDR2 SYDVKM come from the germline V gene. This CDR3 is CASSLQIYSNQPQHF. The CDR3 bases are TGTGCCAGCAGTTTACAGATTTATAGCAATCAGCCCCAGCATTTT. Full variable domain (remainder filled in from reference TRBV28 and TRBJ1-5): DVKVTQSSRYLVKRTGEKVFLECVQDMDHENMFWYRQDPGLGLRLIYFSYDVKMKEKGDIPEGYSVSREKKERFSLILESASTNQTSMYLCASSLQIYSNQPQHFGDGTRLSIL.

CDR3 DNA: TGTGCCAGCAGTGACTTTGGACTAGCGGGTCATGAGCAGTTCTTC. Its protein product is CASSDFGLAGHEQFF. V usage is TRBV6-4 and J usage is TRBJ2-1, with 11 bases identical to TRBD2. The CDR3 covers 15 residues. Germline V CDR1 and CDR2: MRHNA, SNTAGT. J was trimmed by 8 bases and V by 1 base; bases with no gene match: 4.

The chain is built from TRBV28 and TRBJ2-2, with 8 bases that match TRBD1. Germline loops: CDR1 MDHEN, CDR2 SYDVKM. The CDR3 consists of 15 residues. The trim removed 5 bases at V and 4 bases at J, leaving 6 bases unmatched. The CDR3 DNA sequence: TGTGCCAGCAGTCCCCCGGACAGGGCCACCGGGGAGCTGTTTTTT. Translating it yields CASSPPDRATGELFF.

J is TRBJ2-7 and V is TRBV23-1, with TRBD2 as a possible D gene (5 bases). TRBV23-1 is an ORF, with its function uncertain. This CDR3 is built from 11 residues. The V and J ends lost 4 bases and 7 bases respectively, with 8 bases between them. The CDR3 bases are TGCGCCAGCAGTCCCCGGGGAGAGCAGTACTTC. Its translation is CASSPRGEQYF.

CDR3 sequence: CASSLSRTSGMGEQFF. DNA of the CDR3: TGTGCCAGCAGCTTATCCCGGACTAGCGGGATGGGTGAGCAGTTCTTC. The genes are TRBV7-3 and TRBJ2-1; TRBD2 matches 12 bases. Losses at the gene ends were 2 bases for V and 9 bases for J; bases not matched to a gene: 8. Germline lookup yields CDR1 SGHTA and CDR2 FQGTGA. The CDR3 length is 16 residues.

The gene calls are TRBV4-3 and TRBJ2-7; the match to TRBD2 covers 10 bases. This CDR3 contains 15 residues. CDR1 is LGHNA and CDR2 is YSLEER in the germline V gene. J was trimmed by 6 bases and V by 0 bases; bases with no gene match: 5. Written as DNA, the CDR3 is TGCGCCAGCAGCCAAGATTGGAGCGGGAGGGCCGAGCAGTACTTC. Translation: CASSQDWSGRAEQYF.

The rearrangement uses TRBV6-1 and TRBJ2-1, with 7 bases lining up with TRBD2. Germline CDR1 MNHNS, CDR2 SASEGT. The J segment lost 2 bases and the V segment lost 3 bases, leaving 7 bases of the junction unmatched. The CDR3 is 16 amino acids. The CDR3 region is CASSDLLAEPYNEQFF. CDR3 DNA sequence: TGTGCCAGCAGTGACCTTCTAGCGGAACCCTACAATGAGCAGTTCTTC.

The chain recombines TRBV19 with TRBJ2-7; tentative D call: TRBD2 (6 bases). The germline gives CDR1 LNHDA, CDR2 SQIVND (reference sequence). Trimming cost V 2 bases and J 6 bases, with 20 bases left between them. The CDR3 is 16 residues long. CDR3 protein: CASSIRTGGRGREQYF. The CDR3 DNA reads TGTGCCAGTAGTATAAGGACCGGGGGTAGGGGTCGCGAGCAGTACTTC.

This sequence joins TRBV4-3 and TRBJ2-2, with D perhaps TRBD2 (6 bases). V lost 3 bases and J 4 bases, leaving 6 bases between the germline ends. Germline loops: CDR1 LGHNA, CDR2 YSLEER. CDR3 size: 13 residues. CDR3 amino acids: CASSQGGTGELFF. In DNA, the CDR3 is TGCGCCAGCAGCCAGGGGGGCACCGGGGAGCTGTTTTTT.